This TCR beta chain is drawn from a study of blood T cell repertoires in COVID-19. Study as a whole: The origin of the acute and convalescent COVID-19 samples was the United States, Italy and Spain. T cells, B-cell-depleted T cells, or PBMCs provided the cDNA or gDNA that served as material.

Authors' analysis steps: Amplification of reference gene primers provided the estimated nucleated cell counts. TCRdb's copy holds only in-frame clones and misses some; the assay was immunoSEQ multiplex PCR. That table is the source of V, J and clone size, and D and trimming were worked out from the DNA. The top ten hold 9.5% to 15% of the sample, which has 24,000 or so clones, 75% to 90% seen once. The trim removed 4 bases at V and 8 bases at J, leaving 12 bases unmatched. Germline V gene sequence: CDR1 SGHTA, CDR2 FQGNSA. The CDR3 runs to 16 residues. The specimen sequenced was peripheral blood. The rearrangement uses TRBV7-2 and TRBJ1-4; TRBD1 aligns across 8 bases. The TCR sequence derives from an elderly woman with active or convalescent COVID-19. The CDR3: CASSSGGRGKNEKLFF. The DNA of the CDR3 is TGTGCCAGCAGCTCAGGGGGCCGTGGGAAAAACGAAAAACTGTTTTTT. Looking up the rest from reference TRBV7-2 and TRBJ1-4 gives the full variable domain: GAGVSQSPSNKVTEKGKDVELRCDPISGHTALYWYRQSLGQGLEFLIYFQGNSAPDKSGLPSDRFSAERTGGSVSTLTIQRTQQEDSAVYLCASSSGGRGKNEKLFFGSGTQLSVL.